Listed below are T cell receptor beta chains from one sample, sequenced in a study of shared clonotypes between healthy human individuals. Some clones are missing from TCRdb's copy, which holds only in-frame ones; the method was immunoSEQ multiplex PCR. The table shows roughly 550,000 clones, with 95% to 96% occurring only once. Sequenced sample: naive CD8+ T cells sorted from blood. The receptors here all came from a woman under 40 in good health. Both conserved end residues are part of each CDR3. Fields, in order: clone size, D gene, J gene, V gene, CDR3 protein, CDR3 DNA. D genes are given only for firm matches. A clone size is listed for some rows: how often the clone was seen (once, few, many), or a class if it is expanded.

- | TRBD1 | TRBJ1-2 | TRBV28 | CASSLLTGTLRGYTF | TGTGCCAGCAGTTTATTGACAGGGACTTTGCGGGGCTACACCTTC
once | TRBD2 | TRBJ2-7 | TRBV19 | CASRTSGGGQYF | TGTGCCAGTAGAACCAGCGGGGGCGGGCAGTACTTC
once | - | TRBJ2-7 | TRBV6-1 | CASSHSDPSYEQYF | TGTGCCAGCAGTCACTCGGACCCCTCCTACGAGCAGTACTTC
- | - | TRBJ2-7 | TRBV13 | CASSLEGDPYEQYF | TGTGCCAGCAGCTTAGAGGGGGACCCCTACGAGCAGTACTTC
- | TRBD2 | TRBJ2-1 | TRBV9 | CASSPSGRPYNEQFF | TGTGCCAGCAGCCCGAGCGGGAGACCCTACAATGAGCAGTTCTTC
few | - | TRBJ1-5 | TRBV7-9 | CASSLGGNNQPQHF | TGTGCCAGCAGCTTAGGAGGGAACAATCAGCCCCAGCATTTT
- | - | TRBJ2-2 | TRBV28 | CASSFPLGTGELFF | TGTGCCAGCAGTTTTCCCCTCGGCACCGGGGAGCTGTTTTTT
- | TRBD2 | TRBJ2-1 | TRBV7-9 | CASGHGLAGINEQFF | TGTGCCAGCGGCCACGGACTAGCGGGCATCAATGAGCAGTTCTTC
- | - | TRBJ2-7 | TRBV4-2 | CASSQEFQDVFYFEQYF | TGTGCCAGCAGCCAAGAATTTCAGGACGTCTTCTACTTCGAGCAGTACTTC
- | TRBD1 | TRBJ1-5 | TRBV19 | CASSIDWDETGPWQPQHF | TGTGCCAGTAGTATAGATTGGGACGAGACAGGGCCGTGGCAGCCCCAGCATTTT
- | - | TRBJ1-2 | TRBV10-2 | CASSLGGYTF | TGCGCCAGCAGTCTTGGAGGCTACACCTTC
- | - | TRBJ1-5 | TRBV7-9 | CASSLVTGYSNQPQHF | TGTGCCAGCAGCTTAGTTACAGGCTATAGCAATCAGCCCCAGCATTTT
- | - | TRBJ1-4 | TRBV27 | CASSLRRTLNEKLFF | TGTGCCAGCAGTCTCCGCCGGACCCTTAATGAAAAACTGTTTTTT
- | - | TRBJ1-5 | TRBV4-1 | CASSFRASSNQPQHF | TGCGCCAGCAGCTTCAGGGCCAGTTCTAATCAGCCCCAGCATTTT
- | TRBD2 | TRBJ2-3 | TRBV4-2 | CASSLTGTRVSDTQYF | TGTGCCAGCAGCCTAACAGGGACTAGAGTTTCAGATACGCAGTATTTT
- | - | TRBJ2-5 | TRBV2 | CASSESNRDETQYF | TGTGCCAGCAGTGAAAGTAACAGGGACGAGACCCAGTACTTC
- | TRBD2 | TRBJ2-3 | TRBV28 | CAGGGLAGADTQYF | TGTGCCGGAGGGGGACTAGCGGGTGCAGATACGCAGTATTTT
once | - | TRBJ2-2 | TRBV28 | CASSLDRAGSTGELFF | TGTGCCAGCAGCTTGGATAGAGCAGGTAGCACCGGGGAGCTGTTTTTT
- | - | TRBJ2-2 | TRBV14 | CASSQAQTAGELFF | TGTGCCAGCAGCCAAGCCCAAACTGCTGGGGAGCTGTTTTTT
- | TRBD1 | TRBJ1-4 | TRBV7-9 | CASSPTGGPPEKLFF | TGTGCCAGCAGCCCAACAGGGGGGCCTCCCGAAAAACTGTTTTTT
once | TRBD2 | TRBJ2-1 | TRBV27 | CASTRGLASYNEQFF | TGTGCCAGCACCAGGGGACTAGCCTCCTACAATGAGCAGTTCTTC
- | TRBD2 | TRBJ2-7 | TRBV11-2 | CASSISGSIYEQYF | TGTGCCAGCAGCATTAGCGGGAGTATCTACGAGCAGTACTTC
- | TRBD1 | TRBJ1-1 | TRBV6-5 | CASSRQGLNTEAFF | TGTGCCAGCAGCCGACAGGGCCTGAACACTGAAGCTTTCTTT
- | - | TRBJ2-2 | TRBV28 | CASSPRDQPGTGELFF | TGTGCCAGCAGTCCCAGGGACCAACCAGGAACCGGGGAGCTGTTTTTT
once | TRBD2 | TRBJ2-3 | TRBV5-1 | CASSLRASGSGTDTQYF | TGCGCCAGCAGCTTGAGGGCTAGCGGGAGCGGGACAGATACGCAGTATTTT
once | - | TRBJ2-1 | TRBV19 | CASSPWTVTYNEQFF | TGTGCCAGTAGTCCATGGACAGTTACGTACAATGAGCAGTTCTTC
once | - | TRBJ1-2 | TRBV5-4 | CASSEGLGGHGYTF | TGTGCCAGCAGTGAAGGACTCGGCGGGCATGGCTACACCTTC
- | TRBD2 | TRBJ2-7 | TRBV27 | CASSPFAGATYEQYF | TGTGCCAGCAGTCCCTTCGCGGGAGCAACCTACGAGCAGTACTTC
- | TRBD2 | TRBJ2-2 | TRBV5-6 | CASSFASGSSYGELFF | TGTGCCAGCAGCTTCGCTAGCGGGTCCTCCTACGGGGAGCTGTTTTTT
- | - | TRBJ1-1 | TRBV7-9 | CASSLAFKGRAEAFF | TGTGCCAGCAGCTTAGCGTTTAAGGGGCGCGCTGAAGCTTTCTTT
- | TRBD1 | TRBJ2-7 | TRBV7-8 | CASSLPWTGSYEQYF | TGTGCCAGCAGCTTACCTTGGACAGGAAGCTACGAGCAGTACTTC
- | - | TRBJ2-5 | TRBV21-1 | CASSVGGRALYF | TGTGCCAGCAGCGTAGGGGGGAGGGCCCTCTACTTC
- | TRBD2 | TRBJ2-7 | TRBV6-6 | CATLGLAGAEQYF | TGTGCCACTCTCGGACTAGCGGGAGCGGAGCAGTACTTC
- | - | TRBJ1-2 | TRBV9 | CASSAHLFGRDYGYTF | TGTGCCAGCAGCGCTCACTTGTTCGGACGGGACTATGGCTACACCTTC
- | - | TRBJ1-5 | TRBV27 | CASGVHNQPQHF | TGTGCCAGCGGGGTCCACAATCAGCCCCAGCATTTT
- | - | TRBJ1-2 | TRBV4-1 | CASSQGNTVAGYTF | TGCGCCAGCAGCCAAGGTAACACGGTGGCTGGCTACACCTTC
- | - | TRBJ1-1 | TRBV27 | CASSRSVSYTEAFF | TGTGCCAGCAGCCGTTCGGTCTCGTACACTGAAGCTTTCTTT
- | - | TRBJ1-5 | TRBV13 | CASSWERAQPQHF | TGTGCCAGCAGCTGGGAGCGAGCTCAGCCCCAGCATTTT
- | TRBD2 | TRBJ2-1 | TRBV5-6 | CASSTGLAVYNEQFF | TGTGCCAGCAGCACGGGACTAGCGGTCTACAATGAGCAGTTCTTC
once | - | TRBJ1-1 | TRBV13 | CASSERGFRNTEAFF | TGTGCCAGCAGCGAACGGGGGTTTCGCAACACTGAAGCTTTCTTT
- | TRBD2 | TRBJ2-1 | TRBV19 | CASSVYSGARNEQFF | TGTGCCAGTAGTGTCTATAGCGGGGCGAGGAATGAGCAGTTCTTC
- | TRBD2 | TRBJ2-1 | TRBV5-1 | CASSSRILSGGLHNEQFF | TGCGCCAGCAGCTCCCGAATTCTGAGCGGGGGTCTCCACAATGAGCAGTTCTTC
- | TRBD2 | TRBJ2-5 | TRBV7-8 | CASSLDREGQETQYF | TGTGCCAGCAGCTTAGATCGGGAGGGTCAAGAGACCCAGTACTTC
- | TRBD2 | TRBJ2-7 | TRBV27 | CASSLRNPRGAYEQYF | TGTGCCAGCAGTTTACGGAACCCACGGGGGGCCTACGAGCAGTACTTC
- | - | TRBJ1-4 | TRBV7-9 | CASSPMGIGGQVSEKLFF | TGTGCCAGCAGCCCCATGGGGATAGGGGGGCAAGTTTCTGAAAAACTGTTTTTT
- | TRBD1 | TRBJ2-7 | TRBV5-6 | CASSLRGQVHEQYF | TGTGCCAGCAGCTTGCGGGGACAGGTCCACGAGCAGTACTTC
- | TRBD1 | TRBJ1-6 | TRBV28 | CASSPDLPTGHSPLHF | TGTGCCAGCAGTCCAGACCTCCCGACAGGGCATTCACCCCTCCACTTT
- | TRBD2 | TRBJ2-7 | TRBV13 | CASSATSGDSYEQYF | TGTGCCAGCAGCGCGACTAGCGGGGATTCCTACGAGCAGTACTTC
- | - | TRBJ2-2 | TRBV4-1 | CASSPRSKNTGELFF | TGCGCCAGCAGCCCAAGGAGCAAGAACACCGGGGAGCTGTTTTTT
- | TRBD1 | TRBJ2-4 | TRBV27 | CASSFRTGQNIQYF | TGTGCCAGCAGTTTCAGGACAGGGCAAAACATTCAGTACTTC
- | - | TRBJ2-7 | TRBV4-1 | CASSQDKLNFYYEQYF | TGCGCCAGCAGCCAAGATAAGCTTAACTTTTATTACGAGCAGTACTTC
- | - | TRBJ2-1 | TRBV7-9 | CASSPLAEYEQFF | TGTGCCAGCAGCCCCCTGGCGGAATATGAGCAGTTCTTC
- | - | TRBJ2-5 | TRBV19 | CASSIGEPKVKQYF | TGTGCCAGTAGCATCGGGGAGCCCAAAGTTAAGCAGTACTTC
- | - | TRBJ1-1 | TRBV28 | CASSFPRVQGEAFF | TGTGCCAGCAGTTTCCCGAGGGTACAAGGGGAAGCTTTCTTT
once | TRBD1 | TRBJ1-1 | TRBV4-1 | CASSQIGTVNTEAFF | TGCGCCAGCAGCCAAATAGGGACAGTGAACACTGAAGCTTTCTTT
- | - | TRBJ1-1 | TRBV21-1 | CASRASDNMNTEAFF | TGTGCCAGCAGAGCAAGTGATAACATGAACACTGAAGCTTTCTTT